The source of this TCR beta chain is a study of cytomegalovirus exposure and HLA in healthy donors. General study results and limits: Later on, a genetic analysis was performed. It linked a missense variant in DCLRE1C with V- and J-gene trimming of TCR beta. CMV serostatus alone was available as immune exposure information. What a later analysis reportedly showed was that an Asian-associated ancestry cluster had fewer N-insertions than the approximately 700-donor mean. TCR beta chains associated with HLA were, in a later analysis, more clonally expanded than equally common others.

With respect to this clone: Its antigen is unknown.

The CDR3 runs 16 residues. Germline CDR1 SGHRS, CDR2 YFSETQ. The J segment lost 4 bases and the V segment lost 1 base, leaving 8 bases of the junction unmatched. In the PCR, 60 Vbeta and 13 Jbeta primers were used. Using immunoSEQ multiplex PCR, the repertoire was profiled, and TCRdb retains in-frame clones only, with some absent. This table holds 200,000 or so clones, 75% to 85% found once. Sequenced input: PBMCs. The V call is TRBV5-1, the J call TRBJ2-3, with TRBD1 matching 8 bases. This receptor was obtained from a male donor in good health and CMV-seropositive. CDR3 loop: CASSLQGARAPDTQYF. The CDR3, as DNA: TGCGCCAGCAGCTTGCAGGGGGCGCGGGCCCCAGATACGCAGTATTTT.